This T cell receptor (beta chain) was observed in a study of blood T cell repertoires in COVID-19. Background on the study: The cDNA or gDNA used as material had been derived from T cells, B-cell-depleted T cells, or PBMCs.

CDR3 length equals 16 residues. V shed 1 base and J shed 2 bases, with 14 bases lying between them. Germline V gives CDR1 MGHRA, CDR2 YSYEKL. Per the study methods: Scientists estimated how many nucleated cells there were by amplifying reference gene primers. The method was immunoSEQ multiplex PCR; TCRdb's version includes in-frame clones alone and lacks a portion of them. V, J and clone size reflect that table, while D and trimming were determined from the DNA. The sample carries some 150,000 clones, 80% to 90% recorded once. The clonotype was recovered from a woman in her forties with acute or convalescent COVID-19. The chain recombines TRBV4-1 with TRBJ1-1, with unresolved D. Specimen: peripheral blood. Here the CDR3 reads CASSQVVPIQNTEAFF. The CDR3 bases are TGCGCCAGCAGCCAAGTTGTCCCGATACAAAACACTGAAGCTTTCTTT.